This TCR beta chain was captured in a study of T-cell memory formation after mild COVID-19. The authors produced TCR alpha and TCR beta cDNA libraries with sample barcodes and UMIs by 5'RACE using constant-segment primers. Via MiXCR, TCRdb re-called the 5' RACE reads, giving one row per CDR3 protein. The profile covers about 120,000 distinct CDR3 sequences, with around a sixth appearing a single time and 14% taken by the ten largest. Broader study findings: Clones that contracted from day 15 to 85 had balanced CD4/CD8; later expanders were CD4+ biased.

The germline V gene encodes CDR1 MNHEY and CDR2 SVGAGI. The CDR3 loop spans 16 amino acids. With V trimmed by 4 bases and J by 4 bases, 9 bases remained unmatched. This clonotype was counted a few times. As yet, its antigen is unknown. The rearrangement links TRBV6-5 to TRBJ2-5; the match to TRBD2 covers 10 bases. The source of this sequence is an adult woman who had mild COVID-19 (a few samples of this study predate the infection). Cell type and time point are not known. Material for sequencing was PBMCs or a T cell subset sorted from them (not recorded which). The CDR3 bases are TGTGCCAGCAGTTCGGGAGCGGGAGGGACATTAGAGACCCAGTACTTC. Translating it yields CASSSGAGGTLETQYF.